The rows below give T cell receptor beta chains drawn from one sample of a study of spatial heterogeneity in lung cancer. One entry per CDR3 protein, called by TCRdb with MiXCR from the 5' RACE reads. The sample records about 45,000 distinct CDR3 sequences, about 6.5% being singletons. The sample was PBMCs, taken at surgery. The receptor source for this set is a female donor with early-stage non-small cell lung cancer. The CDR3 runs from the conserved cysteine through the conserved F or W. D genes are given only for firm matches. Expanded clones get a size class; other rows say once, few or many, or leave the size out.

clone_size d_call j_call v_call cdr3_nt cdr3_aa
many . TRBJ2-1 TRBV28 TGTGCCAGCAGTTTACTAGGTGAGCAGTTCTTC CASSLLGEQFF
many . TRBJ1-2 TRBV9 TGTGCCAGCAGCGTAGTAGGGATTCGTGGCTACACCTTC CASSVVGIRGYTF
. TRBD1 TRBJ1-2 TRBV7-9 TGTGCCAGCAGCTTAATGCAGGGGGATGGCTACACCTTC CASSLMQGDGYTF
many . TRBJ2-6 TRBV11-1 TGTGCCAGCGAGGCCGGCTGGGGTTCCTCTGGGGCCAACGTCCTGACTTTC CASEAGWGSSGANVLTF
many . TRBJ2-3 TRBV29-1 TGCAGCGTTGAAGCGGGGGCCCTACCAGATACGCAGTATTTT CSVEAGALPDTQYF
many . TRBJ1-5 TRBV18 TGTGCCAGCTCGGCCCTGGGAGGGCAGAGCAATCAGCCCCAGCATTTT CASSALGGQSNQPQHF
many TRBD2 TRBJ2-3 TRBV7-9 TGTGCCAGCAGCCCCGTAGCGGGGGATGCGCAGTATTTT CASSPVAGDAQYF
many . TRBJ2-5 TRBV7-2 TGTGCCAGCAGCTCGCAGGCGGGTTTAAAGGAGACCCAGTACTTC CASSSQAGLKETQYF
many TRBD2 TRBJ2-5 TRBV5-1 TGCGCTGGCAGCGGGGGGGCCCCGCAAGAGACCCAGTACTTC CAGSGGAPQETQYF
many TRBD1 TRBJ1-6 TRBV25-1 TGTGCCAGCAGTGACGTACAGGGGAATTCACCCCTCCACTTT CASSDVQGNSPLHF
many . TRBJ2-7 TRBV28 . CASILAGGSSYEQYF
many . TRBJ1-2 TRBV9 TGTGCCAGCAGCGACACAAGGGGCTATGGCTACACCTTC CASSDTRGYGYTF
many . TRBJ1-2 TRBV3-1 TGTGCCAGCAGCCTTCAGGGCAGAGGAGGCTACACCTTC CASSLQGRGGYTF
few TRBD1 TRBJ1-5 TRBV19 TGTGCCAGTAGTCCCCGGGACAGGGGTGGCCAGCCCCAGCATTTT CASSPRDRGGQPQHF
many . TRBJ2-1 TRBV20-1 TGCAGTGCAACCTCGTTCTATGAGCAGTTCTTC CSATSFYEQFF
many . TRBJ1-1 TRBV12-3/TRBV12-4 TGTGCCAGCAGCCCTCTGGGGACTGAAGCTTTCTTT CASSPLGTEAFF
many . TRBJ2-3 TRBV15 TGTGCCACCAGCAGAGCGGGCACAGATACGCAGTATTTT CATSRAGTDTQYF
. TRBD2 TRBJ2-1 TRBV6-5 TGTGCCAGCAGTCGCGGGGGGGCGGGTACCAATGAGCAGTTCTTC CASSRGGAGTNEQFF
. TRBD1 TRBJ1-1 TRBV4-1 TGCGCCGGCAGCCAAGTCGTCGGACAGGGAACTGAAGCTTTCTTT CAGSQVVGQGTEAFF
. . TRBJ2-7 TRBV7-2 TGTGCCAGCAGCGGTGGGCCGTCCTACGAGCAGTACTTC CASSGGPSYEQYF
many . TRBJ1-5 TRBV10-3 TGTGCCGTTGGGACCGATAGCAATCAGCCCCAGCATTTT CAVGTDSNQPQHF
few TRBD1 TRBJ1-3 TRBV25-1 TGTGCCAGCAGTGACAGGGGGAAGGGAAACACCATATATTTT CASSDRGKGNTIYF
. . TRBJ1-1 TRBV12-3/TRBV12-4 TGTGCCAGCAGTTTTAGGGTCACCAAGAACACTGAAGCTTTCTTT CASSFRVTKNTEAFF
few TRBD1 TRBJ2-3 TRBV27 TGTGCCAGCAGACAAGCCGGGACAGGGGAAGATACGCAGTATTTT CASRQAGTGEDTQYF
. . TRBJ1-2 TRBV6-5 TGTGCCAGCAGTACTGGGGACGGTCCCTATGGCTACACCTTC CASSTGDGPYGYTF
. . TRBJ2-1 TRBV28 TGTGCCAGCAGTCCCAGGTGGGGGGGGCTTGAGCAGTTCTTC CASSPRWGGLEQFF
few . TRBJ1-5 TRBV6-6 TGTGCCAGCAAGGCCGGGGGTACAAGCAATCAGCCCCAGCATTTT CASKAGGTSNQPQHF
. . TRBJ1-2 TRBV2 TGTGCCAGCAGTGAGGACAGCTATGGCTACACCTTC CASSEDSYGYTF
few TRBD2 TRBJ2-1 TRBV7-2 TGTGCCAGCAGCTCCAGACCGGGACTAGCGGGGGCAGTGTCCCGTGAGCAGTTCTTC CASSSRPGLAGAVSREQFF
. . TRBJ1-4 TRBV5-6 TGTGCCAGCAGCTTGAGGGCAGCTGAAAAACTGTTTTTT CASSLRAAEKLFF
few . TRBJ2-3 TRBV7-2 TGTGCCAGCAGCACCCGGGACTCTACTAGCACAGATACGCAGTATTTT CASSTRDSTSTDTQYF
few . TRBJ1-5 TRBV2 TGTGCCAGCAGAGGGGACAACAATCAGCCCCAGCATTTT CASRGDNNQPQHF
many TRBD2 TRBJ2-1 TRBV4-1 TGCGCCAGCAGCCATCAGGGGGCTAGCGGGGGAAGTGAGCAGTTCTTC CASSHQGASGGSEQFF
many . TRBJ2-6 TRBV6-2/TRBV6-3 TGTGCCAGCAGTACCAGGACAGATCTTTCCGGGGCCAACGTCCTGACTTTC CASSTRTDLSGANVLTF
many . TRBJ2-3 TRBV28 TGTGCCAGCAGTTTCCACTCTAGCACAGATACGCAGTATTTT CASSFHSSTDTQYF
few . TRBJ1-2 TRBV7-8 TGTGCCAGCAGCTCGGACGCCTATGGCTACACCTTC CASSSDAYGYTF
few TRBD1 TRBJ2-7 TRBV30 TGTGCCTGGAAGGGACAGGGAGCTATGGGCGAGCAGTACTTC CAWKGQGAMGEQYF
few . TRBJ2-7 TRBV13 TGTGCCAGCAGCTTATTTGGCGGGGTTAGCTACGAGCAGTACTTC CASSLFGGVSYEQYF
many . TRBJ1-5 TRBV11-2 TGTGCCAGCAGCTTAGGGCCGGTAGGACAGCCCCAGCATTTT CASSLGPVGQPQHF
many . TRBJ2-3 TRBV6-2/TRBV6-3 TGTGCCGCCCCCCCCTCTTCAGATACGCAGTATTTT CAAPPSSDTQYF
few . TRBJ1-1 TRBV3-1 TGTGCCAGCAGCCAACCGTACACTGAAGCTTTCTTT CASSQPYTEAFF
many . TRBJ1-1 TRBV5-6 TGTGCCAGCAGCGCGCCGATGAACACTGAAGCTTTCTTT CASSAPMNTEAFF
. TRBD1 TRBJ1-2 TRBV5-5 TGTGCCAGCAGCTTGGCCCTCCAGGGGGCGACTGGTTATGGCTACACCTTC CASSLALQGATGYGYTF
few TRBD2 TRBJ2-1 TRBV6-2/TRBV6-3 TGTGCCAGCATCGGGGGGGGCTCCTACAATGAGCAGTTCTTC CASIGGGSYNEQFF
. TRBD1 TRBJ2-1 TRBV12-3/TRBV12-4 TGTGCCAGCAGCCTCGGGCAGGGGGTTGTAGATGAGCAGTTCTTC CASSLGQGVVDEQFF
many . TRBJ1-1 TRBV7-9 TGTGCCAGCAGCTTAGCGGTACGGACAGAAGCTTTCTTT CASSLAVRTEAFF
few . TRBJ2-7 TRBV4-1 TGCGCCAGCAGCCAAGAGAACGGCTACGAGCAGTACTTC CASSQENGYEQYF
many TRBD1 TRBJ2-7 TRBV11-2 TGTGCCAGCAGCCTTTCCGGACAGGGCACCTACGAGCAGTACTTC CASSLSGQGTYEQYF
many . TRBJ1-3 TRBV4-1 TGCGCCAGCAGCCAAGATTGGACATTACCTGGAAACACCATATATTTT CASSQDWTLPGNTIYF
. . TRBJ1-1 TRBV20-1 TGCAGTGCTAGGGGGGGTGGTCCCGAGAACACTGAAGCTTTCTTT CSARGGGPENTEAFF
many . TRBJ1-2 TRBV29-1 TGCAGCGTCGTAGAGGGACCCTATGGCTACACCTTC CSVVEGPYGYTF
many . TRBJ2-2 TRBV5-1 TGCGCCAGCAGCTTGGCGGACACCGGGGAGCTGTTTTTT CASSLADTGELFF